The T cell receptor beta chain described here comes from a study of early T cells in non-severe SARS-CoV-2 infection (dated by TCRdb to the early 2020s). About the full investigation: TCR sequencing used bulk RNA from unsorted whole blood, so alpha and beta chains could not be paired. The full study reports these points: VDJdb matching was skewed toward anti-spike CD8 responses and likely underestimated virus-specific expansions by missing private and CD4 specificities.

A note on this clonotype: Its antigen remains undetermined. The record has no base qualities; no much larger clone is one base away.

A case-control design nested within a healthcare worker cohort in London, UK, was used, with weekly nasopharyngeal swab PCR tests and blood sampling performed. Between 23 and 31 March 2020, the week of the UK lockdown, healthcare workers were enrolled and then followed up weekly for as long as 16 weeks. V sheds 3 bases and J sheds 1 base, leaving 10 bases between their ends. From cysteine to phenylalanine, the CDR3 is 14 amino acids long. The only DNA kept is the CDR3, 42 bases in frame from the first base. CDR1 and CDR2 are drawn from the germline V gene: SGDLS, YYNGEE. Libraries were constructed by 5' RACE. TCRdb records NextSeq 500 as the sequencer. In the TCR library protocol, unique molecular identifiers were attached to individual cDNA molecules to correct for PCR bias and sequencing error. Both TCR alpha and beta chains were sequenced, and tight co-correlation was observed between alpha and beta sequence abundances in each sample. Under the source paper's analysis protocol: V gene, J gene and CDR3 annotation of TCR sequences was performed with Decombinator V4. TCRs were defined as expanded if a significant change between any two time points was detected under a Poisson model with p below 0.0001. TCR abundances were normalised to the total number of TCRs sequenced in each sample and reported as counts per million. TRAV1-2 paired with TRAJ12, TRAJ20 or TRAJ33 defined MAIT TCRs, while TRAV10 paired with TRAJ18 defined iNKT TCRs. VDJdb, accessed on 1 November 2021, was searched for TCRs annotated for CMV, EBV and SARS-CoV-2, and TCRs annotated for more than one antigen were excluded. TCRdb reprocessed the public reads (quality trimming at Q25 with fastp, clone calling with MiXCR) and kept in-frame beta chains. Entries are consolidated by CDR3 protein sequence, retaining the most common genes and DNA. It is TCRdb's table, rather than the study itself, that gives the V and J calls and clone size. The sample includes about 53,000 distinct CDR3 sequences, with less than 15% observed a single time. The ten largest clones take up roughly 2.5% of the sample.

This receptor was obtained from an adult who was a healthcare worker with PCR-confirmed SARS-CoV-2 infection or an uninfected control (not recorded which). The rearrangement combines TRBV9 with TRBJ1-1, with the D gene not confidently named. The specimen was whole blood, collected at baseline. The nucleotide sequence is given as TGTGCCAGCAGCGCAGCCCCGCCGAACACTGAAGCTTTCTTT. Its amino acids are CASSAAPPNTEAFF.